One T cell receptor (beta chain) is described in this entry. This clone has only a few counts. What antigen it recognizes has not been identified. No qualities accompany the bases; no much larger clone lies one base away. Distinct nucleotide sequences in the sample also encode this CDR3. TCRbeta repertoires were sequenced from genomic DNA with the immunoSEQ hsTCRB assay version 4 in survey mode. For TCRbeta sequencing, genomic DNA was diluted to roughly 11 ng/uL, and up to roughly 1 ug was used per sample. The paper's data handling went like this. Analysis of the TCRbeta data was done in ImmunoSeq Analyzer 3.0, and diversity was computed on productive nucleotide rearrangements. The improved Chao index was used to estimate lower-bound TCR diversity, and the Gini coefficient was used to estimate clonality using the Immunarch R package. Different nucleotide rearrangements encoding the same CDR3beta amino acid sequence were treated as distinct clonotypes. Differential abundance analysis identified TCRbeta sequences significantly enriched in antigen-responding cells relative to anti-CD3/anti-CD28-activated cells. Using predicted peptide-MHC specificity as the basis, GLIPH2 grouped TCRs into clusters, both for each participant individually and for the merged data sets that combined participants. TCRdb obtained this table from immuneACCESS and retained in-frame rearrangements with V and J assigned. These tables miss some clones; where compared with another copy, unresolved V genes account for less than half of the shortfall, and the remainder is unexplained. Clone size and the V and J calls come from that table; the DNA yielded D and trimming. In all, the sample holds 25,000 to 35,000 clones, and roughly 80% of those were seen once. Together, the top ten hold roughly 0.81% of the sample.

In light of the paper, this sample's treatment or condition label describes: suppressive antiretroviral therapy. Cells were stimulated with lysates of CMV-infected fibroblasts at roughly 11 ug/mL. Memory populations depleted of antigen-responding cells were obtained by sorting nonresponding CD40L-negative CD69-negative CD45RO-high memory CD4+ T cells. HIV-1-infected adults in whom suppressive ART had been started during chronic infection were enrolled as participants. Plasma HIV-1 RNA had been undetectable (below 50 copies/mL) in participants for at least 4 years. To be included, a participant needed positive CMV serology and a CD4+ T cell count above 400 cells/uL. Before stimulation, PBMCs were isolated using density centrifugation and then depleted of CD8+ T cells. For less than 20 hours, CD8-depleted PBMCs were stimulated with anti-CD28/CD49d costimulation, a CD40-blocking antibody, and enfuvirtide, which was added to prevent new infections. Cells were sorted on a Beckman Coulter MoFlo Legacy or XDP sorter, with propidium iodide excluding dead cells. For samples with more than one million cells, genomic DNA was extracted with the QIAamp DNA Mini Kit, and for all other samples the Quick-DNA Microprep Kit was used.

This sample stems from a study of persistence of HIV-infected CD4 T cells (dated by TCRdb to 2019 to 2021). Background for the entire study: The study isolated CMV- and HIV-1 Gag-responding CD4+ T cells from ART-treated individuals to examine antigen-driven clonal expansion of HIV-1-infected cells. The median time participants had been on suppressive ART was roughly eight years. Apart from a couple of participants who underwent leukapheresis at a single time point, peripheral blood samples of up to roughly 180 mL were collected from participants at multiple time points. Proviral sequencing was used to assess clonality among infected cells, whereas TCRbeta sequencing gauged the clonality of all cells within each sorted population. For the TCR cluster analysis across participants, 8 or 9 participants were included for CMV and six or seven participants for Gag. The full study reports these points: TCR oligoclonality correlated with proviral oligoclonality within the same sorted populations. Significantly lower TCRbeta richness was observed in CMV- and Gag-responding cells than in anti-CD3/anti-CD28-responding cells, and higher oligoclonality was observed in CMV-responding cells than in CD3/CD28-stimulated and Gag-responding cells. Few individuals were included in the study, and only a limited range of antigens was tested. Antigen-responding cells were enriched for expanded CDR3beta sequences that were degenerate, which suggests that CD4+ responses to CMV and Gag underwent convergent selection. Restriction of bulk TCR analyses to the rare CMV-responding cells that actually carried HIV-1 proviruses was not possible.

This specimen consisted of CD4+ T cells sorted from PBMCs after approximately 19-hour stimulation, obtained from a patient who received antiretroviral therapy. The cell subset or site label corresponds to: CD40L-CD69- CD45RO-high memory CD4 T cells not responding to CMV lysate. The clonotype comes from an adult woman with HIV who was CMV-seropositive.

The DNA is TGTGCCAGCTCACCACCCACCGGGGAGCTGTTTTTT. It specifies CASSPPTGELFF. The chain uses TRBV18 and TRBJ2-2; no D gene can be assigned with confidence. The germline ends are 0 bases apart after V is trimmed by 0 bases and J by 4 bases. Including the terminal cysteine and phenylalanine, the CDR3 comprises 12 residues. CDR3 DNA only is kept here, 36 bases in frame from base 1. The CDR1 and CDR2 encoded by the germline V gene are KGHSH and LQKENI.